This is a list of T cell receptor beta chains from one sample in a study of T cells in Graves' hyperthyroidism and ophthalmopathy. TCRdb recomputed calls from the multiplex PCR reads with MiXCR, one row per CDR3 protein. The sample shows fewer than 900,000 distinct CDR3 sequences, roughly a sixth of them seen only once. Sequenced sample: blood. The receptors stem from a woman in her forties or fifties with Graves' hyperthyroidism that later progressed to Graves' ophthalmopathy. The CDR3 runs from the conserved cysteine through the conserved F or W. Each record gives: V gene, D gene, clone size, CDR3 length, CDR3 protein. The D gene is left open where the match is weak. Clone size is given for some rows only: seen once, a few or many times, or a class if the clone is expanded.

>TRBV15|TRBD2|once|16
CATSSPGLAGGDEQFF
>TRBV20-1|TRBD1|few|14
CSAETPGQVNGYTF
>TRBV6-5|.|.|11
CASSYSGQAFF
>TRBV14|TRBD1|.|22
CASSLSLGRGTGGIYSGNTIYF
>TRBV29-1|.|few|12
CSGKTGNTEAFF
>TRBV3-1|.|many|13
CASSQEDSYEQYF
>TRBV20-1|.|.|13
CSARSTVDQPQHF
>TRBV9|.|.|14
CASSVAEARGEAFF
>TRBV7-2|TRBD2|.|16
CASSSSLAGGSYEQYF
>TRBV6-1|TRBD2|.|17
CASTDLGLAANTGELFF
>TRBV19|.|few|15
CASSFDPSGGYEQYF
>TRBV6-2/TRBV6-3|.|.|17
CASSTPRGSGSNYGYTF
>TRBV20-1|.|few|13
CSTPGVSNQPQHF
>TRBV5-1|TRBD2|few|15
CASSLGTSGSYEQYF
>TRBV6-1|.|many|15
CASSPPGGNSYEQYF
>TRBV2|.|many|13
CATSRGIWTEAFF
>TRBV6-1|.|many|15
CASRRSQGRIYEQYF
>TRBV12-3/TRBV12-4|TRBD2|few|15
CASSLSGGLHNEQFF
>TRBV14|TRBD1|.|14
CASSQVTGLVTQYF
>TRBV7-6|TRBD1|.|15
CASSPWTGADEKLFF
>TRBV7-8|TRBD2|few|16
CASSLGGGGVTGELFF
>TRBV5-1|.|many|14
CASSLQRADTEAFF
>TRBV5-1|.|.|14
CAGSISGGTDTQYF
>TRBV4-1|TRBD1|.|15
CASSLRDSGGNEQFF
>TRBV20-1|TRBD2|.|19
CSARDWASGGLYSYNEQFF
>TRBV27|TRBD1|.|18
CASSSRDRGLTTNEKLFF
>TRBV12-3/TRBV12-4|.|.|17
CASSFNALTATNEKLFF
>TRBV5-1|TRBD1|few|16
CASSPVPGQGSTEAFF
>TRBV11-3|TRBD1|many|16
CASSSGTGAYQETQYF
>TRBV6-2/TRBV6-3|.|.|15
CASSVVMNSNQPQHF
>TRBV3-1|.|.|15
CASSQVRGGNQPQHF
>TRBV4-1|.|.|13
CASSQGDLWEQFF
>TRBV6-2/TRBV6-3|.|many|14
CASSARHSYTEAFF
>TRBV6-1|TRBD1|.|15
CASGPRDRGMNEQYF
>TRBV12-3/TRBV12-4|.|many|14
CASSFHPSNQPQHF
>TRBV12-3/TRBV12-4|.|many|16
CASSLGRGEAPYGYTF
>TRBV7-8|.|.|14
CASSLWADPYGYTF
>TRBV5-1|TRBD1|many|16
CASSRRAGQGAETQYF
>TRBV9|.|few|16
CASSQVLGGGDEKLFF
>TRBV7-9|.|.|12
CASSDTPSEQYF
>TRBV12-3/TRBV12-4|.|few|16
CASSFESGSGNQPQHF